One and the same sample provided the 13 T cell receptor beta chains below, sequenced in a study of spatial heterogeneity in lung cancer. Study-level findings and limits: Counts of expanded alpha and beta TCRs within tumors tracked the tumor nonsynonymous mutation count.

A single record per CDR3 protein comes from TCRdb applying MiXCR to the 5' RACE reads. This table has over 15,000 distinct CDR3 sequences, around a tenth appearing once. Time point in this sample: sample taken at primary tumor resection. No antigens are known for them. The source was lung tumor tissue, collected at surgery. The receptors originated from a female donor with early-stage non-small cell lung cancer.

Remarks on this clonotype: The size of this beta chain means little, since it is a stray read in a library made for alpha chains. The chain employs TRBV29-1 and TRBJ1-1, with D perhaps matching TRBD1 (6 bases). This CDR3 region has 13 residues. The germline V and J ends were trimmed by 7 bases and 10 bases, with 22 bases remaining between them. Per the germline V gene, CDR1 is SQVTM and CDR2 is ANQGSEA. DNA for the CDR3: TGCAGCGACGAGGGGGGAGGTGGAGTTGGAGCTTTCTTT. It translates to CSDEGGGGVGAFF.

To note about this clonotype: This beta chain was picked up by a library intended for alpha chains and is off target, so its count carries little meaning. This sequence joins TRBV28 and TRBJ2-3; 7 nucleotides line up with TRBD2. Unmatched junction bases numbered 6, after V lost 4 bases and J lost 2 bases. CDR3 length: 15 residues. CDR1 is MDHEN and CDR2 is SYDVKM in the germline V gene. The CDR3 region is CASSSQAGVTDTQYF. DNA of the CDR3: TGTGCCAGCAGTTCCCAGGCGGGGGTCACAGATACGCAGTATTTT.

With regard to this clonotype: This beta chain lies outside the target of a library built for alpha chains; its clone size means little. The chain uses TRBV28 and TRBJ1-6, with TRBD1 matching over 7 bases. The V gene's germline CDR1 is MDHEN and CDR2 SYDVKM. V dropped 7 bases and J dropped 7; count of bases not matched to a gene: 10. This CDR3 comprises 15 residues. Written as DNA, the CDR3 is TGTGCCAGCAAAAGGGAGGGGACAGTGAATTCACCCCTCCACTTT. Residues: CASKREGTVNSPLHF.

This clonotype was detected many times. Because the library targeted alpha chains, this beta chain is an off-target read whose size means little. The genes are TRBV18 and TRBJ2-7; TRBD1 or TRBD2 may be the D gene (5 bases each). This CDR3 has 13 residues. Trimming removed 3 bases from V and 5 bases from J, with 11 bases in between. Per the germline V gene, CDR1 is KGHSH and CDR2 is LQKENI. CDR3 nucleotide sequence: TGTGCCAGCTCACCCGGGACCTTGGACGAGCAGTACTTC. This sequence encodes CASSPGTLDEQYF.

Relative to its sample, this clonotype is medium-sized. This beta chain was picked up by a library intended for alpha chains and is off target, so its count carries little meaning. The CDR3 coding sequence is TGCAGTGCTCCCTATCTCAGGGAAAATGAGCAGTTCTTC. Amino acids: CSAPYLRENEQFF. V gene TRBV20-1 combines with J gene TRBJ2-1, with D perhaps TRBD1 (5 bases). This CDR3 region has 13 residues. Trimming took off 5 bases at V and 7 bases at J, with 15 bases between the two ends. CDR1 and CDR2 (germline): DFQATT, SNEGSKA (reference sequence).

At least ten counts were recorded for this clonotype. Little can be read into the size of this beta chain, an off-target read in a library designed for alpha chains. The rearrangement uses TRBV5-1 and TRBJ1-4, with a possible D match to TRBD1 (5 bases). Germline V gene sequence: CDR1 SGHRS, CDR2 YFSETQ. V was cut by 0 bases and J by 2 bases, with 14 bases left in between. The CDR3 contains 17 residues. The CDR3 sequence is CASSLARAGDTNEKLFF. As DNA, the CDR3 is TGCGCCAGCAGCTTGGCCAGGGCAGGCGATACTAATGAAAAACTGTTTTTT.

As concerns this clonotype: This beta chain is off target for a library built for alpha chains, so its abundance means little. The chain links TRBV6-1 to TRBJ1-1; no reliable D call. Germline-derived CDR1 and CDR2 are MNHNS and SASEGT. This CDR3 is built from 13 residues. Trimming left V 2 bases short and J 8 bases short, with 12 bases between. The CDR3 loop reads CASSEQPLREAFF. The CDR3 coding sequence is TGTGCCAGCAGTGAACAGCCACTTCGCGAAGCTTTCTTT.

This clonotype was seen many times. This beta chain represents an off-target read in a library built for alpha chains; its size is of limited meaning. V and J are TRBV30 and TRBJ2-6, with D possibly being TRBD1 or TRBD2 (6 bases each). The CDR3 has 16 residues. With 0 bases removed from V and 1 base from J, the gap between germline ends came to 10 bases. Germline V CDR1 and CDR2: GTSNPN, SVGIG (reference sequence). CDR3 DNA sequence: TGTGCCTGGAGTGTTGGAGGGGGGTCTGGGGCCAACGTCCTGACTTTC. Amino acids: CAWSVGGGSGANVLTF.

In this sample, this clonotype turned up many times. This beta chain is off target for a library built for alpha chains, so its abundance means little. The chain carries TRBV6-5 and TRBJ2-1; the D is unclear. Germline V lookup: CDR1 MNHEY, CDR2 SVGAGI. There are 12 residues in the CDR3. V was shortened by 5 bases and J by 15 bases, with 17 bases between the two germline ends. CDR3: CASSPNMFSSFF. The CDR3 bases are TGTGCCAGCAGTCCCAACATGTTCAGTTCGTTCTTC.

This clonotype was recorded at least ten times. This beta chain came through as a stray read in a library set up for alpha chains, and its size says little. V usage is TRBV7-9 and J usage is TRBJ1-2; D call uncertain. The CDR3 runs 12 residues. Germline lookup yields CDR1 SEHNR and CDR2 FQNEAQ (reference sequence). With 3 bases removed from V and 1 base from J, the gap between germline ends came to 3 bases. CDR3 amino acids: CASSFLNYGYTF. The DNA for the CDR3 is TGTGCCAGCAGCTTCCTTAACTATGGCTACACCTTC.

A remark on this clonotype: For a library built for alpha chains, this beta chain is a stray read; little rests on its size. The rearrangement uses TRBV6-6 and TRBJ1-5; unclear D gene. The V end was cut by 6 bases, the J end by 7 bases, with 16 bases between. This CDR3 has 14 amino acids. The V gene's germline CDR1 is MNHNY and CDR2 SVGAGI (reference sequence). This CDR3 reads CASSPSGVGQPQHF. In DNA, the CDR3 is TGTGCCAGCAGCCCCAGTGGGGTTGGCCAGCCCCAGCATTTT.

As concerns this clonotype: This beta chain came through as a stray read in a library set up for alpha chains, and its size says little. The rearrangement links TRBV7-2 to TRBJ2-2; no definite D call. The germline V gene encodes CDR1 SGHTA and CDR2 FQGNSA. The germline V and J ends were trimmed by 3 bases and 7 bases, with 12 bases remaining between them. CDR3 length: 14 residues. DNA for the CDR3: TGTGCCAGCAGCTTTATGACCCCGGGCGGGGAGCTGTTTTTT. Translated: CASSFMTPGGELFF. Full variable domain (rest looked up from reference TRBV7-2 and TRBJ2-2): GAGVSQSPSNKVTEKGKDVELRCDPISGHTALYWYRQSLGQGLEFLIYFQGNSAPDKSGLPSDRFSAERTGGSVSTLTIQRTQQEDSAVYLCASSFMTPGGELFFGEGSRLTVL.

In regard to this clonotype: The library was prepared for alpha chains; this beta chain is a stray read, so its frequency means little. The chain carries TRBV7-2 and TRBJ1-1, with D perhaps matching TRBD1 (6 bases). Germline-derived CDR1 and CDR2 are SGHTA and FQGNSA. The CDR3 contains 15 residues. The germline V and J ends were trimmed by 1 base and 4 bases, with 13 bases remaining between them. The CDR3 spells CASSLGPGASTEAFF. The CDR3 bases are TGTGCCAGCAGCTTAGGACCGGGGGCATCCACTGAAGCTTTCTTT.